One and the same sample provided the 30 T cell receptor beta chains below, sequenced in a study of blood T cell repertoires in COVID-19. Method: immunoSEQ multiplex PCR; TCRdb's copy keeps in-frame clones and lacks some. The sample carries roughly 190,000 clones, around four fifths recorded once. The sequenced sample was peripheral blood. The receptor set was obtained from a human donor in a cohort sampled during active COVID-19.

The chain links TRBV6-5 to TRBJ1-1; tentatively, D is TRBD1 (5 bases). The germline V gene encodes CDR1 MNHEY and CDR2 SVGAGI. With 2 bases removed from V and 0 bases from J, the gap between germline ends came to 10 bases. The CDR3 is 15 amino acids. CDR3: CASSYGAELNTEAFF. The CDR3 DNA follows: TGTGCCAGCAGTTACGGGGCAGAACTGAACACTGAAGCTTTCTTT.

This chain connects TRBV6-5 to TRBJ1-1; the D is unclear. The germline gives CDR1 MNHEY, CDR2 SVGAGI. V lost 6 bases to trimming and J lost 0 bases, with 8 bases between them. The CDR3 contains 13 residues. Here the CDR3 DNA reads TGTGCCAGCAGCGGAACTATGAACACTGAAGCTTTCTTT. It translates to CASSGTMNTEAFF.

The rearrangement uses TRBV12-3 or TRBV12-4 and TRBJ1-1, with D hard to call. Trimming removed 11 bases from V and 3 bases from J, with 10 bases in between. The CDR3 has 11 amino acids. The CDR3: CAVRRDTEAFF. In DNA, the CDR3 is TGTGCCGTACGGAGGGACACTGAAGCTTTCTTT.

The chain combines TRBV24-1 with TRBJ2-2; tentative D call: TRBD1 (6 bases). The germline V gene has CDR1 KGHDR and CDR2 SFDVKD. CDR3 length: 15 residues. Trimming took 6 bases from V and 4 from J, leaving 14 bases between them. The CDR3 region has the DNA TGTGCCACCAGTCCCAGGGGCCGACCCACCGGGGAGCTGTTTTTT. It specifies CATSPRGRPTGELFF.

This rearrangement joins TRBV2 to TRBJ1-1; no clear D gene. Trimming removed 6 bases from V and 1 base from J, with 6 bases in between. Germline loops: CDR1 SNHLY, CDR2 FYNNEI. The CDR3 extends over 12 amino acids. The CDR3, as DNA: TGTGCCAGCAGGACGGGGAACACTGAAGCTTTCTTT. Translated: CASRTGNTEAFF.

This clone was seen a few times. The chain uses TRBV28 and TRBJ2-7; tentatively, D is TRBD2 (6 bases). CDR3 length: 13 residues. Germline-derived CDR1 and CDR2 are MDHEN and SYDVKM. The V gene lost 7 bases and the J gene lost 6 bases, with 16 bases spanning the gap. CDR3 sequence: CASTPGGKSEQYF. DNA for the CDR3: TGTGCCAGCACCCCGGGCGGGAAATCCGAGCAGTACTTC. Variable domain in full (rest from reference TRBV28 and TRBJ2-7): DVKVTQSSRYLVKRTGEKVFLECVQDMDHENMFWYRQDPGLGLRLIYFSYDVKMKEKGDIPEGYSVSREKKERFSLILESASTNQTSMYLCASTPGGKSEQYFGPGTRLTVT.

The chain joins TRBV10-2 to TRBJ2-2; 13 bases agree with TRBD2. The length of the CDR3 is 16 residues. The junction had 8 bases not matched to a gene; V was cut back by 6 bases and J by 7 bases. Germline V CDR1 and CDR2: WSHSY, SAAADI. CDR3 bases: TGCGCCAGCAGATTACCGGGACTAGCGGGGATCGGGGAGCTGTTTTTT. Protein product: CASRLPGLAGIGELFF.

CDR3 sequence: CASSLEPGVGSGANVLTF. CDR3 sequence (DNA): TGCGCCAGCAGCTTGGAGCCAGGGGTGGGCTCTGGGGCCAACGTCCTGACTTTC. The chain is built from TRBV5-1 and TRBJ2-6; TRBD1 is a possible D gene (6 bases). With 0 bases removed from V and 0 bases from J, the gap between germline ends came to 13 bases. The CDR3 has 18 residues. The germline V gene has CDR1 SGHRS and CDR2 YFSETQ.

The chain has TRBV10-3 and TRBJ2-2; a possible D gene is TRBD1 (5 bases). The CDR3 consists of 16 residues. Germline values: CDR1 ENHRY, CDR2 SYGVKD. V was shortened by 4 bases and J by 0 bases, with 12 bases between the two germline ends. DNA of the CDR3: TGTGCCATCAGTGGTAAATCGACAGCGAACACCGGGGAGCTGTTTTTT. This translates into CAISGKSTANTGELFF.

The rearrangement links TRBV5-6 to TRBJ2-5; TRBD1 might be the D (6 bases). The CDR3 length is 15 residues. CDR1 and CDR2 (germline): SGHDT, YYEEEE. V was pared by 1 base and J by 6 bases, with 16 bases between. CDR3 protein: CASSLYQGQGKTQYF. Here the CDR3 DNA reads TGTGCCAGCAGCTTGTACCAGGGGCAGGGAAAGACCCAGTACTTC. Based on the CDR3 plus reference TRBV5-6 and TRBJ2-5, the full variable domain is DAGVTQSPTHLIKTRGQQVTLRCSPKSGHDTVSWYQQALGQGPQFIFQYYEEEERQRGNFPDRFSGHQFPNYSSELNVNALLLGDSALYLCASSLYQGQGKTQYFGPGTRLLVL.

The chain combines TRBV12-3 or TRBV12-4 with TRBJ2-3; D is unresolved. The CDR3 is 11 amino acids. The ends were cut back, 3 bases at V and 7 bases at J, with 5 bases in the middle. As DNA, the CDR3 is TGTGCCAGCAGTTTTTCCTATACGCAGTATTTT. Translated: CASSFSYTQYF.

This clone was observed many times. The rearrangement links TRBV20-1 to TRBJ2-5; D not certain. The ends were cut back, 3 bases at V and 2 bases at J, with 13 bases in the middle. Per germline, CDR1 DFQATT and CDR2 SNEGSKA (reference sequence). The CDR3 loop spans 14 amino acids. Here the CDR3 DNA reads TGCAGTGCTAGTAGTATCAGAGGACAAGAGACCCAGTACTTC. Amino acids: CSASSIRGQETQYF.

The rearrangement uses TRBV5-1 and TRBJ2-1, with TRBD2 matching over 9 bases. J lost 3 bases, V lost 1 base, and 5 bases had no gene match. Germline CDR1 is SGHRS and CDR2 is YFSETQ. The CDR3 extends over 16 amino acids. This CDR3 is CASSLTAGGFYNEQFF. The CDR3 bases are TGCGCCAGCAGCTTGACGGCGGGGGGGTTCTACAATGAGCAGTTCTTC.

V and J are TRBV6-5 and TRBJ2-5, with TRBD1 identical over 10 bases. The trim removed 4 bases at V and 4 bases at J, leaving 3 bases unmatched. The germline gives CDR1 MNHEY, CDR2 SVGAGI. CDR3 length equals 14 residues. The CDR3: CASSLDRGLETQYF. The CDR3 DNA sequence: TGTGCCAGCAGTTTGGACAGGGGGTTAGAGACCCAGTACTTC.

This clone came up once. This sequence joins TRBV11-3 and TRBJ2-3; D may be TRBD1 (6 bases). The germline V gene encodes CDR1 SGHNT and CDR2 YENEEA. V lost 5 bases, J lost 2 bases, and 17 bases lay in between. The CDR3 sequence is 16 residues long. CDR3 coding DNA: TGTGCCAGCAGCGCCGGTCTTGGACAGATCACAGATACGCAGTATTTT. This translates into CASSAGLGQITDTQYF.

The J gene is TRBJ2-1, the V gene TRBV5-1; a weak D match, TRBD1 (6 bases). Germline CDR1 SGHRS, CDR2 YFSETQ. Trimming cost V 4 bases and J 7 bases, with 12 bases left between them. The CDR3 covers 13 residues. The CDR3 loop is CASSPGTRNEQFF. CDR3 bases: TGCGCCAGCAGCCCCGGGACACGAAATGAGCAGTTCTTC.

V usage is TRBV5-5 and J usage is TRBJ2-5; D possibly corresponds to TRBD1 (5 bases). This CDR3 is 15 amino acids long. The germline V gene has CDR1 SGHKS and CDR2 YYEKEE (reference sequence). V shed 4 bases and J shed 1 base, with 14 bases lying between them. CDR3 protein: CASSPGPQAQETQYF. The CDR3, as DNA: TGTGCCAGCAGCCCAGGGCCCCAGGCCCAAGAGACCCAGTACTTC.

The chain is built from TRBV28 and TRBJ2-3; no clear D. Germline loops: CDR1 MDHEN, CDR2 SYDVKM. V dropped 5 bases and J dropped 5 bases, with 8 bases sitting between them. The CDR3 has 12 amino acids. CDR3 residues: CASSPYGDTQYF. CDR3 coding DNA: TGTGCCAGCAGTCCCTATGGAGATACGCAGTATTTT.

This sequence joins TRBV2 and TRBJ2-7, with TRBD2 as a possible D gene (5 bases). V was clipped by 4 bases and J by 2 bases, with 6 bases between them. The CDR3 totals 12 residues. CDR1 and CDR2 (germline): SNHLY, FYNNEI. CDR3 protein: CASSVGAYEQYF. The CDR3 nucleotides read TGTGCCAGCAGTGTGGGAGCCTACGAGCAGTACTTC.

This clone was seen a handful of times. The chain recombines TRBV29-1 with TRBJ2-2, with D tentatively TRBD1 (5 bases). CDR1 is SQVTM and CDR2 is ANQGSEA in the germline V gene. This CDR3 comprises 12 residues. Trimming pared 1 base from V and 11 bases from J, leaving 11 bases between. The CDR3 sequence: CSVEGRGRELFF. As DNA, the CDR3 is TGCAGCGTTGAAGGAAGGGGTCGCGAGCTGTTTTTT.

V usage is TRBV21-1 and J usage is TRBJ1-5; TRBD1 reflects the table's D call only, with no check against the DNA. TRBV21-1 counts as a pseudogene. The CDR3 length is 15 residues. CDR3 in amino acids: CASNHRGRTVQPQHF. In nucleotides, the CDR3 is TGTGCCAGCAACCACAGGGGGCGAACTGTTCAGCCCCAGCATTTT.

The chain joins TRBV9 to TRBJ1-3; tentatively, D is TRBD1 (5 bases). Germline assignment: CDR1 SGDLS and CDR2 YYNGEE. With 0 bases removed from V and 2 bases from J, the gap between germline ends came to 12 bases. CDR3 length: 16 amino acids. CDR3 coding DNA: TGTGCCAGCAGCGTAGAAGTGGGGCCGGCTGGAAACACCATATATTTT. The encoded protein is CASSVEVGPAGNTIYF.

This clone has just a few counts. The V call is TRBV5-4, the J call TRBJ2-3, with D possibly matching TRBD1 (6 bases). V was trimmed by 4 bases and J by 2 bases, leaving 17 bases between them. Per the germline V gene, CDR1 is SGHNT and CDR2 is YYREEE (reference sequence). The CDR3 has 16 residues. This CDR3 is CASSPTPDSPTDTQYF. The CDR3 DNA follows: TGTGCCAGCAGCCCCACTCCGGACAGCCCCACAGATACGCAGTATTTT.

The chain joins TRBV2 to TRBJ2-7, with D possibly being TRBD2 (5 bases). CDR1 and CDR2 (germline): SNHLY, FYNNEI. The V end was cut by 8 bases, the J end by 0 bases, with 11 bases between. The CDR3 contains 13 residues. CDR3 amino acids: CASQEGYSYEQYF. The CDR3, as DNA: TGTGCCAGCCAAGAGGGTTACTCCTACGAGCAGTACTTC.

The V gene is TRBV13, the J gene TRBJ2-2; D might be TRBD1 (6 bases). The CDR3 is 16 residues long. Trimming took off 5 bases at V and 0 bases at J, with 13 bases between the two ends. Looked up from germline, CDR1 is PRHDT and CDR2 is FYEKMQ (reference sequence). The chain's CDR3 is CASSLAGTTNTGELFF. The CDR3 coding sequence is TGTGCCAGCAGCCTCGCCGGGACAACGAACACCGGGGAGCTGTTTTTT.

The J gene is TRBJ1-6, the V gene TRBV7-6; the match to TRBD1 covers 7 bases. Per germline, CDR1 SGHVS and CDR2 FNYEAQ. This CDR3 comprises 15 residues. V trimming: 2 bases; J trimming: 7 bases; junction bases outside the gene matches: 5. The CDR3 nucleotides read TGTGCCAGCAGCTTATCCGTCAGGGGGAATTCACCCCTCCACTTT. Its protein is CASSLSVRGNSPLHF.

This clone came up once. V gene TRBV7-9 combines with J gene TRBJ2-7, with 13 nucleotides matching TRBD2. CDR1 SEHNR and CDR2 FQNEAQ come from the germline V gene (reference sequence). The CDR3 runs to 15 residues. V was clipped by 4 bases and J by 2 bases; unmatched bases: 2. The CDR3, as DNA: TGTGCCAGCAGCTCCACTAGCGGGAGGGCCTACGAGCAGTACTTC. Translated: CASSSTSGRAYEQYF.

The chain has TRBV3-1 (or the pseudogene TRBV3-2) and TRBJ2-7, with D unresolved. V lost 0 bases and J lost 3, with 12 bases in between. Germline loops: CDR1 LGHDT, CDR2 YNNKEL (reference sequence). This CDR3 is 15 amino acids long. The CDR3 region has the DNA TGTGCCAGCAGCCAAGATCATCATCCCATCTACGAGCAGTACTTC. This encodes CASSQDHHPIYEQYF.

The chain uses TRBV9 and TRBJ2-1; D possibly corresponds to TRBD1 (5 bases). Germline assignment: CDR1 SGDLS and CDR2 YYNGEE. Trimming cost V 4 bases and J 3 bases, with 8 bases left between them. The CDR3 has 13 amino acids. The CDR3 nucleotides read TGTGCCAGCAGCATGGACATCTACAATGAGCAGTTCTTC. It codes for CASSMDIYNEQFF.

The V gene is TRBV6-2 or TRBV6-3, the J gene TRBJ1-1; the match to TRBD1 covers 8 bases. V shed 2 bases and J 3 bases; nucleotides not matched to a gene: 5. There are 15 residues in the CDR3. Germline loops: CDR1 MNHEY, CDR2 SVGEGT. CDR3 residues: CASSYRGQGYTEAFF. CDR3 bases: TGTGCCAGCAGTTACCGTGGACAGGGTTACACTGAAGCTTTCTTT.